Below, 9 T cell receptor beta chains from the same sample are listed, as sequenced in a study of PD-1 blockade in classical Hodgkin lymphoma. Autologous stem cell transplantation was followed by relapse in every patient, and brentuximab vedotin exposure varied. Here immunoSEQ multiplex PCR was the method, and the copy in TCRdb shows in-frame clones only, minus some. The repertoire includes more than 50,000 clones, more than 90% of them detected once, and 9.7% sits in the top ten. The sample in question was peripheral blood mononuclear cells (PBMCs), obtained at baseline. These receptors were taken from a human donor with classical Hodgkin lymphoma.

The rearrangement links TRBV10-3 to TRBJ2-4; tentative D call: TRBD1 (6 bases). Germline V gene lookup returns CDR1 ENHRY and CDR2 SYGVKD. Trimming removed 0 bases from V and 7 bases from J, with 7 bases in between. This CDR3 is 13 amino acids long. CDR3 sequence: CAISESQGNIQYF. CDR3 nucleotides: TGTGCCATCAGTGAGTCCCAGGGGAACATTCAGTACTTC.

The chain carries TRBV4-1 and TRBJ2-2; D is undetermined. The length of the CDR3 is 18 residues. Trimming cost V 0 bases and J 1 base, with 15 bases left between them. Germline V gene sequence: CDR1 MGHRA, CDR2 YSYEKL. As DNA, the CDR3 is TGCGCCAGCAGCCAAGATCAGGCCAAATTAATGAACACCGGGGAGCTGTTTTTT. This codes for CASSQDQAKLMNTGELFF.

The CDR3 DNA sequence: TGCGCCAGCAGCTACGGGACGGCCGCGGCAAAACTGTTTTTT. Its protein product is CASSYGTAAAKLFF. The chain is built from TRBV10-2 and TRBJ1-4; perhaps TRBD1 as D (5 bases). Germline V gives CDR1 WSHSY, CDR2 SAAADI. The CDR3 is 14 amino acids. The ends were cut back, 6 bases at V and 10 bases at J, with 18 bases in the middle.

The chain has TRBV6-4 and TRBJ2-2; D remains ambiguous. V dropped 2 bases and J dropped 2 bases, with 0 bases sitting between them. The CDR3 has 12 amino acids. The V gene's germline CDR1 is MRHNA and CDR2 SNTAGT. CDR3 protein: CASSDNTGELFF. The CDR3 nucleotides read TGTGCCAGCAGTGACAACACCGGGGAGCTGTTTTTT.

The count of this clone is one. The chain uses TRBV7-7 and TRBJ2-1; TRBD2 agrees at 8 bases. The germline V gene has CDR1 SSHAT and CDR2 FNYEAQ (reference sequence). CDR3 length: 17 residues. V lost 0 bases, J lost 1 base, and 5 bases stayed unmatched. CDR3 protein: CASSLAPGLGSYNEQFF. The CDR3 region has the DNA TGTGCCAGCAGCTTAGCGCCGGGACTAGGGTCCTACAATGAGCAGTTCTTC.

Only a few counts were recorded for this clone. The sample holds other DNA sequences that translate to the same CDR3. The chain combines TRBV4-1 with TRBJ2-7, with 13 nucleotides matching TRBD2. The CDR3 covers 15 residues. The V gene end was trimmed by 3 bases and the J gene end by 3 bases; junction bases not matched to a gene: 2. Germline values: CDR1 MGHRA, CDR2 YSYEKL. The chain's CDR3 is CASSQGTSGDYEQYF. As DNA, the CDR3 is TGCGCCAGCAGCCAGGGGACTAGCGGGGACTACGAGCAGTACTTC.

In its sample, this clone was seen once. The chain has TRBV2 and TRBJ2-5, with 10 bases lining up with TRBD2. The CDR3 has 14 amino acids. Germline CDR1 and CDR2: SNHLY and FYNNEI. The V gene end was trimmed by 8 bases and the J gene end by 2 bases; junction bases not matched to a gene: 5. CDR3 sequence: CASQRTSGQETQYF. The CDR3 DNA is TGTGCCAGCCAACGGACTAGCGGACAAGAGACCCAGTACTTC.

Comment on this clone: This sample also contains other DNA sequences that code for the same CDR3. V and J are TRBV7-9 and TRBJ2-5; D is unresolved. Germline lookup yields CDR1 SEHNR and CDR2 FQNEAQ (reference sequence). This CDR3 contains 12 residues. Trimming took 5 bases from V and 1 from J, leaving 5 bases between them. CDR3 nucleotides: TGTGCCAGCAGCCTAGGCCAAGAGACCCAGTACTTC. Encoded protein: CASSLGQETQYF.

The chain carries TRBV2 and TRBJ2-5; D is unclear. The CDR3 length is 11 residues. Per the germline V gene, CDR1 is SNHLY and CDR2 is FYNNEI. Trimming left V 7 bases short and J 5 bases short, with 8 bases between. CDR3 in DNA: TGTGCCAGCATTGGTGGCGAGACCCAGTACTTC. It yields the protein CASIGGETQYF.